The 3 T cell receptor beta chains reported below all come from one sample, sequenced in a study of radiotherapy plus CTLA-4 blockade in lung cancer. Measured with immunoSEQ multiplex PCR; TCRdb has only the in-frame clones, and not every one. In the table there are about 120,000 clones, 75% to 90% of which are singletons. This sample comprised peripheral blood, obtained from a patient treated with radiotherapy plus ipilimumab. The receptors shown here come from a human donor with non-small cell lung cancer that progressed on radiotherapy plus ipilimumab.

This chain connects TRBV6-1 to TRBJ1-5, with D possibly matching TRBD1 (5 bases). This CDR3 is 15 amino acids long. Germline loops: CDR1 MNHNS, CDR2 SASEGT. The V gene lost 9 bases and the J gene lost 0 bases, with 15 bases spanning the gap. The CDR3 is CASTGISDSNQPQHF. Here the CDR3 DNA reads TGTGCCAGTACAGGAATTTCAGATAGCAATCAGCCCCAGCATTTT.

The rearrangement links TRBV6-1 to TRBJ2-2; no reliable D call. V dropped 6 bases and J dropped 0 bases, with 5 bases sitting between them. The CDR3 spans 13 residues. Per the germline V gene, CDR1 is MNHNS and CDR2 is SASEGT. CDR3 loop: CASSTPNTGELFF. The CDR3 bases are TGTGCCAGCAGCACACCGAACACCGGGGAGCTGTTTTTT.

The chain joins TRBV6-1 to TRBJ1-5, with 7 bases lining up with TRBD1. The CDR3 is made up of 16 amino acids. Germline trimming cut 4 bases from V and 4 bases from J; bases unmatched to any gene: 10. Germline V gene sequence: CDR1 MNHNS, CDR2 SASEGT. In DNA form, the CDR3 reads TGTGCCAGCAGTGGCCGAGGACAGGCCTTAAATCAGCCCCAGCATTTT. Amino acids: CASSGRGQALNQPQHF.